This T cell receptor (beta chain) was captured by sequencing in a study of T cells in Graves' hyperthyroidism and ophthalmopathy. Background on the study: Peripheral blood specimens were obtained at initial diagnosis, prior to any treatment. Study results and caveats: Blood shared most expanded thyroid clonotypes above 0.001.

RNA transcripts were the template for amplifying TCR beta CDR3 regions. TCR CDR3 regions were first amplified by RT-PCR with HTBI primers. Via MiXCR, TCRdb re-called the multiplex PCR reads, giving one row per CDR3 protein. Seen here are 700,000 or so distinct CDR3 sequences, about 17% observed once, and the top ten hold over 7.5%. Patients were excluded for uncontrolled infection, other autoimmune disease, pregnancy or lactation. This CDR3 is built from 13 residues. V lost 0 bases to trimming and J lost 3 bases, with 6 bases between them. Germline CDR1 is LGHNA and CDR2 is YSLEER. Turning to this clonotype: No antigen is known for it.

Input material: blood. This clonotype was sampled from a man between 18 and 29 years old with Graves' hyperthyroidism. This rearrangement joins TRBV4-3 to TRBJ2-7; D gene unclear. CDR3 nucleotide sequence: TGCGCCAGCAGCCAAGATACGGACTACGAGCAGTACTTC. This translates into CASSQDTDYEQYF.